The clone carrying this T cell receptor (beta chain) was recorded many times. This entry belongs to a study of T cells in Graves' hyperthyroidism and ophthalmopathy. The germline CDR1 and CDR2 sequences are MNHEY and SVGEGT. CDR3 size: 18 residues. V shed 5 bases and J 6 bases; nucleotides not matched to a gene: 14. RNA transcripts served as the template for amplifying TCR beta CDR3 regions. The HTBI set primed first-round TCR CDR3 RT-PCR. From the multiplex PCR reads, TCRdb called clonotypes with MiXCR, one entry per CDR3 protein. The sample contains some 510,000 distinct CDR3 sequences, roughly 20% of which appear only once.

This rearrangement joins TRBV6-2 or TRBV6-3 to TRBJ2-2; TRBD1 agrees at 11 bases. The receptor comes from a man aged 18 to 35 with Graves' hyperthyroidism. The sequencing input was blood. The CDR3 coding sequence is TGTGCCAGCAGTCTCTGGGGCCTTGGACAGGGGGCCTCCGGGGAGCTGTTTTTT. Translation: CASSLWGLGQGASGELFF.